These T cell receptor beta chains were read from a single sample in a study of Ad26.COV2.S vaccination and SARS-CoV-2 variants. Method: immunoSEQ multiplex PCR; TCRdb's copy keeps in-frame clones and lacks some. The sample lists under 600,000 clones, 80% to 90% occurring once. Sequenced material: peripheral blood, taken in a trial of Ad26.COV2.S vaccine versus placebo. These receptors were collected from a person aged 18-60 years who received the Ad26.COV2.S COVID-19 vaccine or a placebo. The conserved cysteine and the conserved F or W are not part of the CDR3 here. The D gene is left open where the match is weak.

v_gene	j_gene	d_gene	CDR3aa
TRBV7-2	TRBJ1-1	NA	ASSLRGGGDRGHTEAF
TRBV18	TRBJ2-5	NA	ASSPRRSTLGGETQY
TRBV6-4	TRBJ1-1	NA	ASSTHLGGRNEAF
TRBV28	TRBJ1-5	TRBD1	ASSWDSYSNQPQH
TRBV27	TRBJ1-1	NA	ASSLSPRGNTEAF
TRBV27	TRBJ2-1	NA	ASSSPGAGYNEQF
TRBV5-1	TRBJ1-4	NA	ASSLGQLATNEKLF
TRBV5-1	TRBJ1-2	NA	ASSLVGTEYGYT
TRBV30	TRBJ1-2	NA	AWSVTTYGYT
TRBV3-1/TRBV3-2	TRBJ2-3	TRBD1	ASSPRDRSTDTQY
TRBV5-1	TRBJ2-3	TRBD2	ASSGTSGTDTQY
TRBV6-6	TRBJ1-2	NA	AAMGGRYGYT
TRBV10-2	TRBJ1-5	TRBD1	ASSTRQGAYQPQH
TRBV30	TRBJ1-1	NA	AWSPAPWGGGTEAF
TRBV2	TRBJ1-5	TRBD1	ASSEQGGNQPQH
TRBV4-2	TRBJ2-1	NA	ASSQEQGSPYNEQF
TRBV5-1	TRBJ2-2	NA	ASSLLLTGELF
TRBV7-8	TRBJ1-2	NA	ASSATLGGQYGYT
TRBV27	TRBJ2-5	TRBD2	ASSFAGGQETQY
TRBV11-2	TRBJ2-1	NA	ASSLRQVPNEQF
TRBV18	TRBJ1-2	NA	ASSPQGGYGYT
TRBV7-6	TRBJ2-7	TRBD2	ASSLEASGGPEQY
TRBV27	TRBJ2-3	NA	ASSLTGRTQY
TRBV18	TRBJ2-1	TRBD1	ASSPGQGNEQF
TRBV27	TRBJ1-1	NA	ASTFIGGGTEAF
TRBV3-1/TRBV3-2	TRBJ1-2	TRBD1	ASTPGGGYGYT
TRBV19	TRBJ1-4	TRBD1	ASRTDRVREKLF
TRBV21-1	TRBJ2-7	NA	ASSQQEGVRDAYEQY
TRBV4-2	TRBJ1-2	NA	ASSQDLGRVGGLYGYT
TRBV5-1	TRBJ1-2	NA	ASSLERNRYT
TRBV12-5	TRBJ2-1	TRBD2	ASGLWPGTSGRDEQF
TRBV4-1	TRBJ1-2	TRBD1	ASSHVIRSTGGANGYT
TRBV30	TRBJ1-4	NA	AWSGQLNEKLF